The present T cell receptor (beta chain) was sequenced within a study of blood T cell repertoires in COVID-19. For the study at large: The samples span acute and convalescent COVID-19 from the United States, Italy and Spain. PBMCs, B-cell-depleted T cells, or T cells provided the cDNA or gDNA that made up the material.

Original data processing: For nucleated cells, counts were estimated from reference gene primer amplification. Measured with immunoSEQ multiplex PCR; TCRdb has only the in-frame clones, and not every one. Clonal size and the V and J genes are those of that table, whereas D and trimming came from the DNA. The sample lists hundreds of thousands of clones, approximately 86% occurring once. This TCR derives from a woman older than 75 with active or convalescent COVID-19. The specimen was peripheral blood.

CDR3 sequence: CASSLSGGETQYF. DNA of the CDR3: TGTGCCAGCAGCCTATCGGGAGGAGAGACCCAGTACTTC. V gene TRBV7-8 combines with J gene TRBJ2-5, with 7 bases identical to TRBD2. Germline V lookup: CDR1 SGHVS, CDR2 FQNEAQ. Trimming removed 5 bases from V and 4 bases from J; junction bases left unmatched: 4. CDR3 size: 13 residues.